Below, one T cell receptor (beta chain) is given with its context. Authors' processing steps: Estimation of nucleated cell counts was performed using reference gene primer amplification. This table comes from immunoSEQ multiplex PCR, and its TCRdb copy is limited to in-frame clones, with some not included. Clone size and the V and J calls come from that table; the DNA yielded D and trimming. The sample has approximately 330,000 clones, around nine tenths seen once. These data originate in a study of blood T cell repertoires in COVID-19. As for the study in general: Sources were T cells, B-cell-depleted T cells, or PBMCs; the material itself was cDNA or gDNA.

Participant age was roughly 18 to 95 years, and participants resided in fewer than 30 US areas. V lost 3 bases, J lost 2 bases, and 6 bases stayed unmatched. Germline loops: CDR1 SGHAT, CDR2 FQNNGV. This CDR3 spans 17 amino acids. The source material was PBMCs or T cells enriched from blood (not recorded which). This chain links TRBV11-2 with TRBJ1-4; 10 bases are shared with TRBD1. This clonotype was obtained from a woman aged 30 to 39 who had recovered from COVID-19. CDR3 DNA: TGTGCCAGCAGCTTTTTCGGGGGACAGGGGACTAATGAAAAACTGTTTTTT. This gives the protein CASSFFGGQGTNEKLFF.